This TCR beta chain appears in the sequencing data of a study of technical replicates of blood from a handful of donors. The germline CDR1 and CDR2 sequences are SEHNR and FQNEAQ (reference sequence). The CDR3 runs to 12 residues. V gave up 8 bases and J gave up 5 bases, with 10 bases separating them. Sequencing was performed with immunoSEQ multiplex PCR; in TCRdb, only in-frame clones are kept and a portion is missing. The table lists more than 90,000 clones, approximately 94% of them singletons. Input material: T cells isolated from PBMCs. The sequence came from a human donor in good health. The chain uses TRBV7-9 and TRBJ2-1; D might be TRBD1 (5 bases). CDR3 in amino acids: CASGRGDNEQFF. The CDR3 DNA reads as TGTGCCAGCGGAAGGGGCGACAATGAGCAGTTCTTC.